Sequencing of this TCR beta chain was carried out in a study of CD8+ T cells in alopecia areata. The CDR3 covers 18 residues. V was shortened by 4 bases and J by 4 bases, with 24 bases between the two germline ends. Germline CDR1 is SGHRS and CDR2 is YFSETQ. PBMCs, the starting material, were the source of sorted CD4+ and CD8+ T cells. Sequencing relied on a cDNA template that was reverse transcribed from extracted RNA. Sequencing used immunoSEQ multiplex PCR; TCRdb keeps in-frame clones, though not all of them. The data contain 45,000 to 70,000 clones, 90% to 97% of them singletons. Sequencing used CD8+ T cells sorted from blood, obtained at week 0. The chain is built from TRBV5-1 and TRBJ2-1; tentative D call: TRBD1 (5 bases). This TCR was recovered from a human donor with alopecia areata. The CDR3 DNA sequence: TGCGCCAGCAGCCCGGTGGGGCCAACAGTAAACCCTTACAATGAGCAGTTCTTC. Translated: CASSPVGPTVNPYNEQFF. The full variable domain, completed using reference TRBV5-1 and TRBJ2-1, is KAGVTQTPRYLIKTRGQQVTLSCSPISGHRSVSWYQQTPGQGLQFLFEYFSETQRNKGNFPGRFSGRQFSNSRSEMNVSTLELGDSALYLCASSPVGPTVNPYNEQFFGPGTRLTVL.